Given below is one TCR beta chain in context. Its antigen is not identified. This entry comes from a study of cytomegalovirus exposure and HLA in healthy donors. Points from the study as a whole: The study had only CMV serostatus as immune exposure information. Fewer N-insertions than the approximately 680-donor mean were reportedly shown by an Asian-associated ancestry cluster in a later analysis. Later analysis suggested links between common viral pathogens and several top significant clusters.

PCR used 60 Vbeta primers and 13 Jbeta primers. Generated by immunoSEQ multiplex PCR, the TCRdb table keeps only in-frame clones and is missing some. The sample has roughly 130,000 clones, 73% seen once. Germline CDR1 and CDR2: SGHTA and FQGNSA. V gave up 6 bases and J gave up 2 bases, with 17 bases separating them. The CDR3 totals 17 residues. This receptor was taken from a woman in her forties in good health and CMV-seronegative. The specimen was PBMCs. The V and J genes are TRBV7-2 and TRBJ1-6, with a weak D call TRBD1 (6 bases). Here the CDR3 DNA reads TGTGCCAGCAGAGCGGGACATCAGTCACCCTATAATTCACCCCTCCACTTT. Its translation: CASRAGHQSPYNSPLHF.